This TCR beta chain was captured by sequencing in a study of PD-L1 blockade in urothelial cancer. Study summary: Men with urothelial cancer arising in the bladder made up about 85% of the roughly 29 patients.

A single count supports this clone. No antigen is known for it. Trimming cost V 2 bases and J 8 bases; bases outside gene matches: 10. CDR1 SGDLS and CDR2 YYNGEE come from the germline V gene. This CDR3 has 15 residues. Anywhere from 1 to 8 samples came from each patient, spanning pretreatment and on-treatment. Study-wide results and caveats: Below-median pretreatment blood TCR clonality predicted better survival.

Using immunoSEQ multiplex PCR, the repertoire was profiled, and TCRdb retains in-frame clones only, with some absent. This sample has fewer than 75,000 clones, with 80% to 90% found just once. The clonotype comes from a man between 65 and 80 years old with urothelial cancer. V usage is TRBV9 and J usage is TRBJ1-2; 9 nucleotides match TRBD1. The specimen comprised PBMCs, sampled around atezolizumab (anti-PD-L1) treatment. The CDR3 reads CASSVLTGGRSGYTF. Written as DNA, the CDR3 is TGTGCCAGCAGCGTTTTGACAGGGGGGAGGTCGGGCTACACCTTC.